The next 21 T cell receptor beta chains were all read from a single sample in a study of OX40 agonist ivuxolimab in advanced cancers. TCRdb's copy holds only in-frame clones and misses some; the assay was immunoSEQ multiplex PCR. The repertoire holds more than 70,000 clones, with about 90% as singletons. This specimen consisted of CD4+ or CD8+ T cells sorted from blood, obtained in a trial of the OX40 agonist ivuxolimab. These receptors came from an adult with an advanced solid tumor such as melanoma, head and neck, liver or kidney cancer.

This clone was observed a single time. The V and J genes are TRBV30 and TRBJ2-7; D gene uncertain. V lost 3 bases, J lost 1 base, and 10 bases lay in between. The CDR3 totals 13 residues. Germline CDR1 GTSNPN, CDR2 SVGIG (reference sequence). The CDR3 reads CAWRTDFSYEQYF. CDR3 sequence (DNA): TGTGCCTGGAGAACCGATTTTTCCTACGAGCAGTACTTC.

This chain uses TRBV7-2 with TRBJ2-5, with D perhaps TRBD1 or TRBD2 (7 bases each). Trimming stripped 5 bases from V and 3 bases from J, with 13 bases between. The germline gives CDR1 SGHTA, CDR2 FQGNSA. The CDR3 spans 14 residues. The CDR3 DNA follows: TGTGCCAGCAGCCTCGGGGGGACAGAAGAGACCCAGTACTTC. Protein: CASSLGGTEETQYF.

This clone is a singleton in its sample. The chain uses TRBV14 and TRBJ2-2; D is uncertain. The germline CDR1 and CDR2 sequences are SGHDN and FVKESK. The CDR3 contains 14 residues. The V and J ends lost 3 bases and 3 bases respectively, with 8 bases between them. The CDR3 sequence: CASSHRTDTGELFF. The DNA for the CDR3 is TGTGCCAGCAGCCACCGCACGGACACCGGGGAGCTGTTTTTT.

As regards this clone: The sample has other DNA sequences that encode this CDR3 too. V is TRBV18 and J is TRBJ2-7; 7 bases line up with TRBD2. After removal of 3 bases from V and 4 bases from J, the junction contained 6 bases not matched to a gene. This CDR3 contains 14 residues. Germline loops: CDR1 KGHSH, CDR2 LQKENI. The CDR3 sequence is CASSPPGLLYEQYF. DNA for the CDR3: TGTGCCAGCTCACCGCCGGGACTACTTTACGAGCAGTACTTC.

V and J are TRBV7-2 and TRBJ1-4; the match to TRBD1 covers 12 bases. With V trimmed by 1 base and J by 7 bases, 1 base remained unmatched. This CDR3 is 15 amino acids long. The V gene's germline CDR1 is SGHTA and CDR2 FQGNSA. The CDR3 DNA sequence: TGTGCCAGCAGCTTAGAGGGACAGGGGGCTGAAAAACTGTTTTTT. Translated: CASSLEGQGAEKLFF.

The V call is TRBV5-1, the J call TRBJ2-7; 11 nucleotides line up with TRBD2. Germline trimming cut 3 bases from V and 7 bases from J; bases unmatched to any gene: 18. CDR1 and CDR2 from the germline V gene are SGHRS and YFSETQ. The CDR3 loop spans 18 amino acids. The CDR3 DNA reads TGCGCCAGCAGCTCGGAGTTAAATAGCGGGAGGGCCCGAAAGGAGCAGTACTTC. The encoded protein is CASSSELNSGRARKEQYF.

V is TRBV9 and J is TRBJ2-7; TRBD1 matches at 9 bases. This CDR3 contains 13 residues. V trimming: 4 bases; J trimming: 6 bases; junction bases outside the gene matches: 5. Germline V gene lookup returns CDR1 SGDLS and CDR2 YYNGEE. In nucleotides, the CDR3 is TGTGCCAGCAGCATGAGACAGGGGGGCGAGCAGTACTTC. Protein: CASSMRQGGEQYF.

The chain carries TRBV14 and TRBJ2-1; D possibly corresponds to TRBD2 (6 bases). The CDR3 length is 15 residues. Germline CDR1 is SGHDN and CDR2 is FVKESK. V was shortened by 4 bases and J by 4 bases, with 14 bases between the two germline ends. This CDR3 is CASSLEGGPYNEQFF. The DNA for the CDR3 is TGTGCCAGCAGCCTCGAGGGAGGCCCTTACAATGAGCAGTTCTTC.

V gene TRBV7-6 combines with J gene TRBJ2-2; weak D call: TRBD2 (6 bases). The V end lost 5 bases, the J end lost 4 bases, and 14 bases lay between the germline ends. The V gene's germline CDR1 is SGHVS and CDR2 FNYEAQ. The length of the CDR3 is 15 residues. The CDR3 DNA sequence: TGTGCCAGCAGCATTAGCGGAGGTTCCACCGGGGAGCTGTTTTTT. Its translation is CASSISGGSTGELFF.

This chain connects TRBV5-1 to TRBJ1-2, with 7 bases aligning to TRBD1. Losses at the gene ends were 4 bases for V and 6 bases for J; bases not matched to a gene: 9. CDR3 length: 14 residues. Germline CDR1 SGHRS, CDR2 YFSETQ. The CDR3 reads CASSGGLQGHGYTF. The CDR3 nucleotides are TGCGCCAGCAGCGGAGGGTTACAGGGGCATGGCTACACCTTC.

This chain uses TRBV2 with TRBJ2-5; 11 nucleotides match TRBD1. V lost 6 bases and J lost 5; bases outside the gene matches: 8. The CDR3 has 15 amino acids. Germline assignment: CDR1 SNHLY and CDR2 FYNNEI. In DNA form, the CDR3 reads TGTGCCAGCAGAGGACAGGGGGCCCGTACGGAGACCCAGTACTTC. Amino acids: CASRGQGARTETQYF.

The rearrangement joins TRBV9 to TRBJ1-1, with 9 bases lining up with TRBD1. The V gene's germline CDR1 is SGDLS and CDR2 YYNGEE. The CDR3 consists of 17 residues. With 0 bases clipped from V and 3 bases from J, the junction kept 9 bases outside the gene matches. The CDR3 nucleotides read TGTGCCAGCAGCGTAGCGGGTACAGGGGGCGTTCACACTGAAGCTTTCTTT. As protein: CASSVAGTGGVHTEAFF.

The rearrangement uses TRBV5-1 and TRBJ2-1; TRBD1 matches 9 bases. CDR1 and CDR2 from the germline V gene are SGHRS and YFSETQ. This CDR3 is 15 amino acids long. The V and J ends lost 4 bases and 5 bases, in that order; junction bases with no gene match: 7. Here the CDR3 DNA reads TGCGCCAGCAGCCCGGGACAGGGCCCCCACAATGAGCAGTTCTTC. Protein: CASSPGQGPHNEQFF.

This chain links TRBV18 with TRBJ2-5; 7 bases fit TRBD2. Germline assignment: CDR1 KGHSH and CDR2 LQKENI. CDR3 size: 16 residues. J gave up 2 bases and V 3 bases, and 9 bases lay outside the gene matches. The DNA for the CDR3 is TGTGCCAGCTCACCCTTGGATAGCGGGTTTCAAGAGACCCAGTACTTC. It is translated as CASSPLDSGFQETQYF.

The chain uses TRBV7-2 and TRBJ1-4; D is uncertain. This CDR3 has 15 amino acids. Germline-derived CDR1 and CDR2 are SGHTA and FQGNSA. V was cut by 7 bases and J by 1 base, with 13 bases left in between. In nucleotides, the CDR3 is TGTGCCAGCAACGTAAACGGAGGAACTAATGAAAAACTGTTTTTT. Translated: CASNVNGGTNEKLFF.

The chain combines TRBV5-1 with TRBJ2-1, with 8 bases aligning to TRBD2. With V trimmed by 4 bases and J by 1 base, 4 bases remained unmatched. There are 15 residues in the CDR3. Germline V gene data show CDR1 as SGHRS and CDR2 as YFSETQ. The CDR3 loop reads CASSASGYSYNEQFF. CDR3 coding DNA: TGCGCCAGCAGCGCTAGCGGGTATTCCTACAATGAGCAGTTCTTC.

V and J are TRBV30 and TRBJ2-7; tentatively, D is TRBD2 (5 bases). Germline V gene lookup returns CDR1 GTSNPN and CDR2 SVGIG (reference sequence). Trimming pared 3 bases from V and 3 bases from J, leaving 12 bases between. The CDR3 consists of 13 residues. The CDR3 coding sequence is TGTGCCTGGAGCGGAGGACGAGGCTACGAGCAGTACTTC. It specifies CAWSGGRGYEQYF.

In this sample, this clone turned up a few times. The CDR3 region has the DNA TGCGCCAGCAGCTTGGGGGGACCGGGTTCTGGGGCCAACGTCCTGACTTTC. It codes for CASSLGGPGSGANVLTF. The chain couples TRBV5-1 to TRBJ2-6; the D call may be TRBD1 or TRBD2 (5 bases each). Trimming removed 0 bases at V and 1 base at J, with 11 bases between. The CDR3 loop spans 17 amino acids. Germline CDR1 reads SGHRS; CDR2 reads YFSETQ.

This chain connects TRBV5-1 to TRBJ2-7; 8 bases align to TRBD1. The junction had 10 bases not matched to a gene; V was cut back by 4 bases and J by 4 bases. The germline V gene encodes CDR1 SGHRS and CDR2 YFSETQ. The CDR3 length is 15 residues. As DNA, the CDR3 is TGCGCCAGCAGCCCGGGACAGGAATTTAAGTACGAGCAGTACTTC. It is translated as CASSPGQEFKYEQYF. Full variable domain (rest looked up from reference TRBV5-1 and TRBJ2-7): KAGVTQTPRYLIKTRGQQVTLSCSPISGHRSVSWYQQTPGQGLQFLFEYFSETQRNKGNFPGRFSGRQFSNSRSEMNVSTLELGDSALYLCASSPGQEFKYEQYFGPGTRLTVT.

This chain connects TRBV10-3 to TRBJ2-2, with D perhaps matching TRBD1 or TRBD2 (6 bases each). Germline CDR1 reads ENHRY; CDR2 reads SYGVKD. The CDR3 has 15 amino acids. The V end lost 2 bases, the J end lost 4 bases, and 11 bases lay between the germline ends. This chain's CDR3 is CAISEAGEVTGELFF. The DNA for the CDR3 is TGTGCCATCAGTGAGGCAGGGGAGGTCACCGGGGAGCTGTTTTTT.

The rearrangement uses TRBV6-6 and TRBJ1-3; D remains unclear. Trimming stripped 0 bases from V and 9 bases from J, with 9 bases between. This CDR3 comprises 13 residues. CDR1 is MNHNY, CDR2 SVGAGI, per germline (reference sequence). The CDR3 spells CASSYSRGGTIYF. CDR3 coding DNA: TGTGCCAGCAGTTACTCGAGAGGAGGCACCATATATTTT.